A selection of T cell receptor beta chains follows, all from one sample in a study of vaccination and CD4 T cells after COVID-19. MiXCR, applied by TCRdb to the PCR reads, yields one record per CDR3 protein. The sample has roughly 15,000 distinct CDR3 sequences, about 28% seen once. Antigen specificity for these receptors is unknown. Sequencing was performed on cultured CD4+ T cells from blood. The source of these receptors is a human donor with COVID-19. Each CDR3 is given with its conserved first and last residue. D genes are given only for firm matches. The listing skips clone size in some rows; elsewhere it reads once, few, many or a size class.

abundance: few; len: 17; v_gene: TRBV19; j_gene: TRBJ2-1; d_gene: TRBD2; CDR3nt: TGTGCCAGTAGTGAGATCATTAGCGGGGTAGATCGTAATGAGCAGTTCTTC; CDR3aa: CASSEIISGVDRNEQFF
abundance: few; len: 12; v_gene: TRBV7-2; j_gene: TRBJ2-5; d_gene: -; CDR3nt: TGTGCCAGCAGCCTACTAGGGGAGACCCAGTACTTC; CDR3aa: CASSLLGETQYF
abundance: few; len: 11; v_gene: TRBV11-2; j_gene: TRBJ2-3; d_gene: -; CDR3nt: TGTGCCAGCAGCTTACCAGATACGCAGTATTTT; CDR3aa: CASSLPDTQYF
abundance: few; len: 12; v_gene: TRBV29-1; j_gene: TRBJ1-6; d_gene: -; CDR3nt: TGCAGCGTTGGAGGTGGGGATTCACCCCTCCACTTT; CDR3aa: CSVGGGDSPLHF
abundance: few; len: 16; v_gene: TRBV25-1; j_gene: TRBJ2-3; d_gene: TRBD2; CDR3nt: TGTGCCAGCAGGACTGCTAGCGGGGGTTACACAGATACGCAGTATTTT; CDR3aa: CASRTASGGYTDTQYF
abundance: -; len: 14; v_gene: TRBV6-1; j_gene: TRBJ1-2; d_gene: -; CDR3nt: TGTGCCAGCAGACAGGACATGGGGTTTGGAGGCTACACCTTC; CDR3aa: CASRQDMGFGGYTF
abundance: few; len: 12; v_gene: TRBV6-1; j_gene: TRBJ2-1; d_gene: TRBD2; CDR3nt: TGTGCCAGCAGTCAGCGGGGGGCTGAGCAGTTCTTC; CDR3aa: CASSQRGAEQFF
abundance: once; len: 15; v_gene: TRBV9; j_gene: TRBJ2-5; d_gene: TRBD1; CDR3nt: TGTGCCAGCAGCGTAGGACAGGGGGCGCGGGAGACCCAGTACTTC; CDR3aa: CASSVGQGARETQYF
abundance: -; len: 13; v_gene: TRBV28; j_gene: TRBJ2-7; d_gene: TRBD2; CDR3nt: TGTGCCAGCAGGACGGGGGGGGTCTACGAGCAGTACTTC; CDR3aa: CASRTGGVYEQYF
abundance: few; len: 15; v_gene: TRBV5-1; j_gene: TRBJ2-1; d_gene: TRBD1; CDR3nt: TGCGCCAGCAGCAGGGGGACAGGGGGCTACAATGAGCAGTTCTTC; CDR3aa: CASSRGTGGYNEQFF
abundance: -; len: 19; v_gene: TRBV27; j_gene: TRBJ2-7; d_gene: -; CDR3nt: TGTGCCAGCAGTTTATCTATTAGGGGACATGTTCGAGGGACTTACGAGCAGTACTTC; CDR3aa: CASSLSIRGHVRGTYEQYF
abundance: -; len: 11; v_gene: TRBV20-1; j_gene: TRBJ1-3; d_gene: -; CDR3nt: TGCAAGGCTCTCTCTGGAAACACCATATATTTT; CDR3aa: CKALSGNTIYF
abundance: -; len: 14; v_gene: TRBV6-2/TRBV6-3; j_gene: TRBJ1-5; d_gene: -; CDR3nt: TGTGCCAGCAGTGCAGGGGTTAGCAATCAGCCCCAGCATTTT; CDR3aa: CASSAGVSNQPQHF
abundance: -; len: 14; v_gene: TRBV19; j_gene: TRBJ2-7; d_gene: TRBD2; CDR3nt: TGTGCCAGTTCTGGGAGGGGCGCATCCTACGAGCAGTACTTC; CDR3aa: CASSGRGASYEQYF
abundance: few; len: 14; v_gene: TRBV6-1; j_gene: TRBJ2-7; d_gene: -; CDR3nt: TGTGCCAGCACGGGAACAGGGCTTTCCTACGAGCAGTACTTC; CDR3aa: CASTGTGLSYEQYF
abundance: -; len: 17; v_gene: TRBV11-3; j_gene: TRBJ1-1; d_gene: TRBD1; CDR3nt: TGTGCCAGCAGCCCATTACGGGACAGGAGATTGAACACTGAAGCTTTCTTT; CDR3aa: CASSPLRDRRLNTEAFF
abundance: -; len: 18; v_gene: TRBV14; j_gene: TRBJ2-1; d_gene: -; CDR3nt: TGTGCCAGCAGCCCGCCTGTCGGTCTCTCCGGAAAGGAAAATGAGCAGTTCTTC; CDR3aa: CASSPPVGLSGKENEQFF
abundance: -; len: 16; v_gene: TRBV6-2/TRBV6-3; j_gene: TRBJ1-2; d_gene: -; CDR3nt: TGTGCCAGCAGTTACTCGATAAGGGGAGACGGCTATGGCTACACCTTC; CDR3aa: CASSYSIRGDGYGYTF
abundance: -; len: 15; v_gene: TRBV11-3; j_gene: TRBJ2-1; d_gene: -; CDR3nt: TGTGCCAGCAGCCCGCGGGCGGGGATGGGCAATGAGCAGTTCTTC; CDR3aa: CASSPRAGMGNEQFF
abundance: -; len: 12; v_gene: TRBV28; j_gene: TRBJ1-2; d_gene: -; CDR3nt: TGTGCCAGCAGACGGGCTTGGGGTGGCTACACCTTC; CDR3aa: CASRRAWGGYTF
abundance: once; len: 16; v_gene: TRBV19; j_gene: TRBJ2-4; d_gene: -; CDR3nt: TGTGCCAGTAGTACAGGGGATTTGAGGTGGGAGAACATTCAGTACTTC; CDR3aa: CASSTGDLRWENIQYF
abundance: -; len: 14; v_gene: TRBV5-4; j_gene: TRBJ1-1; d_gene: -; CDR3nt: TGTGCCAGCAGCCCAAAAGGAGGGAACACTGAAGCTTTCTTT; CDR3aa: CASSPKGGNTEAFF
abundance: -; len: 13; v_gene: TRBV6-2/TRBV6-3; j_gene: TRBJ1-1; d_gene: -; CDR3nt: TGTGCCAGCAGTTACTTGCGGAACACTGAAGCTTTCTTT; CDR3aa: CASSYLRNTEAFF
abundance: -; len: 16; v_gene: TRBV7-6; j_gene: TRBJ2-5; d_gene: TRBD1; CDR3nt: TGTGCCAGCAGCTTAGGGCAGACAGGACAGGGGGAGACCCAGTACTTC; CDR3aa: CASSLGQTGQGETQYF
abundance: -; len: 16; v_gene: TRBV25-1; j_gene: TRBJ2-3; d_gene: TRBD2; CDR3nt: TGTGCCAGCAGTGACCCTCTAGCGGGGGTCACAGATACGCAGTATTTT; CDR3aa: CASSDPLAGVTDTQYF
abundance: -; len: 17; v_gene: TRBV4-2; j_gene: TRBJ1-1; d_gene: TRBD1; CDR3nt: TGTGCCAGCAGCCCACAAGAAAACAGGGGAGCAAACACTGAAGCTTTCTTT; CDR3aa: CASSPQENRGANTEAFF
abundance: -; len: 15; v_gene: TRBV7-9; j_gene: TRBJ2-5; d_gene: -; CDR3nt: TGTGCCAGCAGCCCACCTTTCCGTACCGGAGAGACCCAGTACTTC; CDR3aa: CASSPPFRTGETQYF
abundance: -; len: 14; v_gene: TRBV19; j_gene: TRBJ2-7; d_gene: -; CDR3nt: TGTGCCAGTAGTCTTACAGACTACTCCTACGAGCAGTACTTC; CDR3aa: CASSLTDYSYEQYF
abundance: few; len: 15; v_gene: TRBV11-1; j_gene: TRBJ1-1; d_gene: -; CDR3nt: TGTGCCAGCAGCTTTGACGGACAGACAAACACTGAAGCTTTCTTT; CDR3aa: CASSFDGQTNTEAFF
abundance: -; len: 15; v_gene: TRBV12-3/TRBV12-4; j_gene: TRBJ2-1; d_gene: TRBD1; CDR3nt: TGTGCCAGCAGCCAGGGACAGGTATCCTGGAATGAGCAGTTCTTC; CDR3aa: CASSQGQVSWNEQFF
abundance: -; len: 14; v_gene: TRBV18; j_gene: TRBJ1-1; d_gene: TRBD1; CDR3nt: TGTGCCAGCTCACCGGGGACAGGGAACACTGAAGCTTTCTTT; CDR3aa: CASSPGTGNTEAFF
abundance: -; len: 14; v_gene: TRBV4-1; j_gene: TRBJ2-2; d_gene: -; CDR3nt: TGCGCCAGCACTGTAGTCCCGGGCACCGGGGAGCTGTTTTTT; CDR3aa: CASTVVPGTGELFF
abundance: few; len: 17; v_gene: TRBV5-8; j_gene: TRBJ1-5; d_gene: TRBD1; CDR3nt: TGTGCCAGCAAAGGGGGGACAGGGGGCCAGGGTGGCCAGCCCCAGCATTTT; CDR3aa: CASKGGTGGQGGQPQHF
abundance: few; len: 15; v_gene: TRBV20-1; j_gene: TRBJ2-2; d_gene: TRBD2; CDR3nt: TGCAGTGCCCCAAAGAGCGGGGGATCCACCGGGGAGCTGTTTTTT; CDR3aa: CSAPKSGGSTGELFF
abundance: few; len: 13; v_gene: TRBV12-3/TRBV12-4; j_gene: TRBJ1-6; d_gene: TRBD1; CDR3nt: TGTGCCAGCAGTGGGACAGTGGGAACACCCCTCCACTTT; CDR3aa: CASSGTVGTPLHF
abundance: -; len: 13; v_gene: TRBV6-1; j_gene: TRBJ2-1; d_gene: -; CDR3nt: TGTGCCAGCAAAGTTCCCGCGAACAATGAGCAGTTCTTC; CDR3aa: CASKVPANNEQFF
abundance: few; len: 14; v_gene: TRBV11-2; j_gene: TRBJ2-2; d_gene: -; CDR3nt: TGTGCCAGCAGCCCCGGGACGAACACCGGGGAGCTGTTTTTT; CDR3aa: CASSPGTNTGELFF
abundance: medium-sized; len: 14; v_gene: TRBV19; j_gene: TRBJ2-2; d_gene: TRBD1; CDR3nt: TGTGCCAGTAACACAGGGGCCATCACCGGGGAGCTGTTTTTT; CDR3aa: CASNTGAITGELFF
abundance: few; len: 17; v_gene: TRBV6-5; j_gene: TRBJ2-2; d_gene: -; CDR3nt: TGTGCCAGCAGTTACCGTACAGGGGGGGCGTACACCGGGGAGCTGTTTTTT; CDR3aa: CASSYRTGGAYTGELFF
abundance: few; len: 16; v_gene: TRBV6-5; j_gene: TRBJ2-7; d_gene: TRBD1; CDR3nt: TGTGCCAGCAGTTACTCGACAGGGTACCCCTCCTACGAGCAGTACTTC; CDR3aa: CASSYSTGYPSYEQYF